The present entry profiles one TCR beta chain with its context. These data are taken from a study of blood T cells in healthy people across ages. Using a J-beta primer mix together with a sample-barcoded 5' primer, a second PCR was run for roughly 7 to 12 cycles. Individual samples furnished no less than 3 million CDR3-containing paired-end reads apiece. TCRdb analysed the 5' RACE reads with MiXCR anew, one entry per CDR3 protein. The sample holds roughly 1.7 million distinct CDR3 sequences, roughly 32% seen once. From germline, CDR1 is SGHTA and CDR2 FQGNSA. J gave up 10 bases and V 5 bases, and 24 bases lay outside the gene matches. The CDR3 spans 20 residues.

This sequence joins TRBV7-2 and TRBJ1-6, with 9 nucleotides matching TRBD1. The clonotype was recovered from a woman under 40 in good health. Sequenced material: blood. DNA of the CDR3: TGTGCCAGCAGCCTTCAAGCTATGAGTGGACAGGGGAGGCCGAGGTCACCCCTCCACTTT. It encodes CASSLQAMSGQGRPRSPLHF. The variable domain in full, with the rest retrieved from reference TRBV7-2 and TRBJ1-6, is GAGVSQSPSNKVTEKGKDVELRCDPISGHTALYWYRQSLGQGLEFLIYFQGNSAPDKSGLPSDRFSAERTGGSVSTLTIQRTQQEDSAVYLCASSLQAMSGQGRPRSPLHFGNGTRLTVT.